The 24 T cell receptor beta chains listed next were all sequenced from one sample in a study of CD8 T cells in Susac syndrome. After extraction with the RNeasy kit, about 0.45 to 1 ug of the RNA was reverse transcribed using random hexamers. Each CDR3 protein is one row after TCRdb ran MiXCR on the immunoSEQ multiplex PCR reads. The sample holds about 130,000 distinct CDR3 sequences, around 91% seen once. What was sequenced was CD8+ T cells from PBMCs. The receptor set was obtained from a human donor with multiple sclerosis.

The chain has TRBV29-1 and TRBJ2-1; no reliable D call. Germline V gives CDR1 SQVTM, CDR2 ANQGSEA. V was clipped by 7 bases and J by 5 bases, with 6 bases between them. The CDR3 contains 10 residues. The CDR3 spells CSAWDNEQFF. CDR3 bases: TGCAGCGCGTGGGACAATGAGCAGTTCTTC.

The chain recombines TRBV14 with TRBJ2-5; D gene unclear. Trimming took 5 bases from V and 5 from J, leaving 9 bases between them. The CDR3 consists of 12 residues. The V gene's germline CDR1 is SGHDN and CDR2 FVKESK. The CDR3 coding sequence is TGTGCCAGCAGCGAAATACAGGAGACCCAGTACTTC. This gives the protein CASSEIQETQYF.

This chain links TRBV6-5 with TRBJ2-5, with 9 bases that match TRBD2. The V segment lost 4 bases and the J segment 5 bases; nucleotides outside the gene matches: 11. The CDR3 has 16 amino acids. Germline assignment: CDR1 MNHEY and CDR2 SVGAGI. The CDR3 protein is CASSSHPSGAGETQYF. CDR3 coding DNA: TGTGCCAGCAGTTCACACCCTAGCGGGGCGGGGGAGACCCAGTACTTC.

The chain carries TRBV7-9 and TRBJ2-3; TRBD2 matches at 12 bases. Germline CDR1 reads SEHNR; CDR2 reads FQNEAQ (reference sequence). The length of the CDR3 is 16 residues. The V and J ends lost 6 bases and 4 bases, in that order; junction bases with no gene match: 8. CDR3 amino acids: CASSFRLAGAADTQYF. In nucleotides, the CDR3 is TGTGCCAGCAGTTTTAGACTAGCGGGAGCTGCAGATACGCAGTATTTT.

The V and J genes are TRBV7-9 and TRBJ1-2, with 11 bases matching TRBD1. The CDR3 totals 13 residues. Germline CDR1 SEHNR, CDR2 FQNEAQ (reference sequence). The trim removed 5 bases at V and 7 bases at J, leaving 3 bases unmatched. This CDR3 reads CASSHGTGGGYTF. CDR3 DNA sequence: TGTGCCAGCAGCCACGGGACAGGGGGTGGCTACACCTTC.

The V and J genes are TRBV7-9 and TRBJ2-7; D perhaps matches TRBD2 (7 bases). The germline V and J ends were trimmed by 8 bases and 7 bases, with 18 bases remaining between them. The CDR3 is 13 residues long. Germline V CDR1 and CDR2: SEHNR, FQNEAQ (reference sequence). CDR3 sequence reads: CASGPGGLEEQYF. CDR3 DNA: TGTGCCAGCGGCCCGGGGGGCTTGGAGGAGCAGTACTTC.

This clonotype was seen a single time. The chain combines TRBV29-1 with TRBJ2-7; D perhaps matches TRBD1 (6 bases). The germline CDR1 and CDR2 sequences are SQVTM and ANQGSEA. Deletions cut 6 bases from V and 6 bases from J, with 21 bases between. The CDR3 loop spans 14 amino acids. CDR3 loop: CSVRGEGGVFEQYF. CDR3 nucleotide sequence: TGCAGCGTCCGTGGGGAAGGGGGAGTATTCGAGCAGTACTTC.

The CDR3 here is CASSSYPSFDEQFF. In nucleotides, the CDR3 is TGTGCCAGCAGCTCTTACCCTAGTTTTGATGAGCAGTTCTTC. This chain joins TRBV7-8 and TRBJ2-1; D call uncertain. This CDR3 region has 14 residues. V was pared by 4 bases and J by 8 bases, with 15 bases between. Germline V gives CDR1 SGHVS, CDR2 FQNEAQ.

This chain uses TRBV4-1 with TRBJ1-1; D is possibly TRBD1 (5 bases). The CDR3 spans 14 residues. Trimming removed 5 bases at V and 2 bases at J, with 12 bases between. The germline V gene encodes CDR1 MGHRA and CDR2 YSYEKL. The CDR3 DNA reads TGCGCCAGCAGCGAACAGGTGCTCAACACTGAAGCTTTCTTT. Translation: CASSEQVLNTEAFF.

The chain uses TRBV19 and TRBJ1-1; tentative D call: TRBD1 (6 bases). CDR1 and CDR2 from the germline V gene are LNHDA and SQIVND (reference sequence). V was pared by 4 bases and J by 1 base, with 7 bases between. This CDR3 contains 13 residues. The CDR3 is CASSTTGNTEAFF. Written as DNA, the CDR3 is TGTGCCAGTAGTACGACAGGGAACACTGAAGCTTTCTTT.

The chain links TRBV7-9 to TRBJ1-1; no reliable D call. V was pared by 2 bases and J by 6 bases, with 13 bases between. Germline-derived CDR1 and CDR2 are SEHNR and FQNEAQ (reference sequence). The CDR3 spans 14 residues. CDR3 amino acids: CASSLRPDSAEAFF. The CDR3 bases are TGTGCCAGCAGCTTAAGGCCCGATAGCGCTGAAGCTTTCTTT.

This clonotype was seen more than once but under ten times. The CDR3 bases are TGTGCCAGCAGTCCGGGACTAGAAGAGACCCAGTACTTC. This gives the protein CASSPGLEETQYF. The genes are TRBV2 and TRBJ2-5; TRBD2 matches 8 bases. V was clipped by 5 bases and J by 3 bases; unmatched bases: 2. The CDR3 extends over 13 amino acids. Germline CDR1 reads SNHLY; CDR2 reads FYNNEI.

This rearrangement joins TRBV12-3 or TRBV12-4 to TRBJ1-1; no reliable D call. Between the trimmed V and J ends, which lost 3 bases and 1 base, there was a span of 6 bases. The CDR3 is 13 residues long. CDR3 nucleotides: TGTGCCAGCAGTTTTGGTGGGAACACTGAAGCTTTCTTT. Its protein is CASSFGGNTEAFF.

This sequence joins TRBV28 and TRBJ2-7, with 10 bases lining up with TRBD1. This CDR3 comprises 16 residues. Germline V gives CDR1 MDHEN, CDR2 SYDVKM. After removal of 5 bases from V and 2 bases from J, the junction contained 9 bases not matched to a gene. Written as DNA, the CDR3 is TGTGCCAGCAGTCAGCTTCGAGGGACAGGGGCCTACGAGCAGTACTTC. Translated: CASSQLRGTGAYEQYF. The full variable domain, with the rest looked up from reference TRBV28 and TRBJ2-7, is DVKVTQSSRYLVKRTGEKVFLECVQDMDHENMFWYRQDPGLGLRLIYFSYDVKMKEKGDIPEGYSVSREKKERFSLILESASTNQTSMYLCASSQLRGTGAYEQYFGPGTRLTVT.

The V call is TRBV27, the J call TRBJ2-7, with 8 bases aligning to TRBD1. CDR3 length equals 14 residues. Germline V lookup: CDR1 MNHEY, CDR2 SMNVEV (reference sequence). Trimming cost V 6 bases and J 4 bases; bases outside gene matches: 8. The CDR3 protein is CASSSWQGAYEQYF. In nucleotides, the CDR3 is TGTGCCAGCAGCTCTTGGCAGGGGGCTTACGAGCAGTACTTC.

The CDR3 is CSARARRGDYEQYF. CDR3 nucleotides: TGCAGTGCTAGAGCGAGGCGGGGGGACTACGAGCAGTACTTC. The J gene is TRBJ2-7, the V gene TRBV20-1; 8 bases line up with TRBD2. The CDR3 loop spans 14 amino acids. The V and J ends lost 1 base and 3 bases, in that order; junction bases with no gene match: 5. The germline CDR1 and CDR2 sequences are DFQATT and SNEGSKA (reference sequence).

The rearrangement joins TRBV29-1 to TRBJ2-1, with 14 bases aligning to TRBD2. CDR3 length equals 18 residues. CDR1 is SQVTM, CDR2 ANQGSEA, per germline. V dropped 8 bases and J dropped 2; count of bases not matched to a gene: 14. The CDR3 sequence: CSLRGGTSGRGTYNEQFF. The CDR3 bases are TGCAGCCTCCGGGGCGGGACTAGCGGGAGAGGGACCTACAATGAGCAGTTCTTC.

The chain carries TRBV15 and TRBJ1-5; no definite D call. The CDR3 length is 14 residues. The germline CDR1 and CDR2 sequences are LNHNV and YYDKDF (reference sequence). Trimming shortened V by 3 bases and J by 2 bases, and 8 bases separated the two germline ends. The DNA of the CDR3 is TGTGCCACCAGCAGCTCTCGGGGCAATCAGCCCCAGCATTTT. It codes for CATSSSRGNQPQHF.

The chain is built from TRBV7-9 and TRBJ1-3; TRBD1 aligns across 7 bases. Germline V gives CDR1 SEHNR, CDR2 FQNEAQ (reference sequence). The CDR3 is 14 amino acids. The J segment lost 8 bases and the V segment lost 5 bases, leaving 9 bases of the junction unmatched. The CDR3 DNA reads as TGTGCCAGCAGCCCACCGGACAGGTTAGACACCATATATTTT. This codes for CASSPPDRLDTIYF.

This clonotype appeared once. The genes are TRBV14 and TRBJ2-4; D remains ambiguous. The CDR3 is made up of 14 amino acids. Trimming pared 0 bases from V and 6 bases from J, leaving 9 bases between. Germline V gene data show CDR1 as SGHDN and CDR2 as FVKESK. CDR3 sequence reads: CASSQDVGLNIQYF. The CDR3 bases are TGTGCCAGCAGCCAAGATGTCGGCCTAAACATTCAGTACTTC.

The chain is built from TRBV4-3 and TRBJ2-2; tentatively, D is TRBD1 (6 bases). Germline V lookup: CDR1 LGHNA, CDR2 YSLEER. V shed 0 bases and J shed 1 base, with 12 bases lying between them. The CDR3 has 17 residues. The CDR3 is CASSQESGTMNTGELFF. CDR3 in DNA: TGCGCCAGCAGCCAAGAGTCCGGGACAATGAACACCGGGGAGCTGTTTTTT.

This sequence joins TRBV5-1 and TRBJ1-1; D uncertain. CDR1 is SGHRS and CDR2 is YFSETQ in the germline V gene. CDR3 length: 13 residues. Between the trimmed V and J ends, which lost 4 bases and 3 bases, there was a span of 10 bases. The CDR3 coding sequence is TGCGCCAGCAGCCTTACACGGGACACTGAAGCTTTCTTT. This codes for CASSLTRDTEAFF.

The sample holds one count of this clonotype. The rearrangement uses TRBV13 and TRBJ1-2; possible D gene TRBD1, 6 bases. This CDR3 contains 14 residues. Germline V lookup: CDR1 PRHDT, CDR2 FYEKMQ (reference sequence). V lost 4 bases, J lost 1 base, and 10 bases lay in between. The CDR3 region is CASSSRTDNYGYTF. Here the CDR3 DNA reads TGTGCCAGCAGCTCCCGGACAGATAACTATGGCTACACCTTC.

CDR3 bases: TGTGCCAGCAGCTTATGGGGCAATGAGCAGTTCTTC. Its translation: CASSLWGNEQFF. The chain employs TRBV7-8 and TRBJ2-1; D not certain. CDR3 length: 12 amino acids. Per germline, CDR1 SGHVS and CDR2 FQNEAQ. Trimming removed 2 bases from V and 6 bases from J, with 5 bases in between.